These 20 T cell receptor beta chains originate from one sample sequenced in a study of T cell repertoires in cytomegalovirus infection. TCRdb reanalysed the reads using MiXCR and keeps one entry per CDR3 protein. The sample lists 200,000 to 250,000 distinct CDR3 sequences, approximately 6.7% occurring once. The sample was PBMCs. All receptors come from a human donor in good health (CMV status not recorded). Some clones in this sample may be carry-over from other donors' samples.

This clonotype came up many times. The chain recombines TRBV7-2 with TRBJ2-1, with a weak D call TRBD2 (5 bases). V lost 5 bases, J lost 4 bases, and 12 bases lay in between. Germline lookup yields CDR1 SGHTA and CDR2 FQGNSA. This CDR3 comprises 14 residues. The CDR3 coding sequence is TGTGCCAGCAGCCCACAGTGGGAGTACAATGAGCAGTTCTTC. Its protein product is CASSPQWEYNEQFF.

This clonotype was counted at least ten times. The chain has TRBV7-2 and TRBJ1-1; 8 bases fit TRBD1. Germline loops: CDR1 SGHTA, CDR2 FQGNSA. The CDR3 has 14 residues. V shed 5 bases, J shed 8 bases, and the junction held 10 bases outside the gene matches. The CDR3: CASSNNPGGSEAFF. As DNA, the CDR3 is TGTGCCAGCAGCAACAACCCAGGGGGCTCCGAAGCTTTCTTT.

The table lists this clonotype with many counts. The genes are TRBV18 and TRBJ1-6; unclear D gene. Germline V gene sequence: CDR1 KGHSH, CDR2 LQKENI. V lost 2 bases to trimming and J lost 0 bases, with 5 bases between them. The CDR3 extends over 15 amino acids. In DNA form, the CDR3 reads TGTGCCAGCTCACCAGGGAGCTCCTATAATTCACCCCTCCACTTT. It encodes CASSPGSSYNSPLHF.

This clonotype showed up many times. V usage is TRBV20-1 and J usage is TRBJ2-5; 12 nucleotides align to TRBD2. Germline CDR1 reads DFQATT; CDR2 reads SNEGSKA (reference sequence). V trimming: 3 bases; J trimming: 2 bases; junction bases outside the gene matches: 4. This CDR3 region has 15 residues. The CDR3 region is CSASPGTSGQETQYF. CDR3 nucleotides: TGCAGTGCTAGCCCCGGGACTAGCGGGCAAGAGACCCAGTACTTC.

The CDR3 here is CSALNPRGAEDTQYF. DNA for the CDR3: TGCAGTGCGCTAAACCCGCGGGGGGCTGAAGATACGCAGTATTTT. The rearrangement joins TRBV20-1 to TRBJ2-3; TRBD2 matches 8 bases. V lost 6 bases to trimming and J lost 5 bases; unmatched junction nucleotides: 13. The CDR3 spans 15 residues. CDR1 DFQATT and CDR2 SNEGSKA come from the germline V gene (reference sequence).

The sample holds many counts of this clonotype. The CDR3 loop is CASSLAVGTDYGYTF. In DNA, the CDR3 is TGTGCCAGCAGCTTAGCCGTAGGGACAGACTATGGCTACACCTTC. The V gene is TRBV7-2, the J gene TRBJ1-2; TRBD1 matches 7 bases. Germline CDR1 and CDR2: SGHTA and FQGNSA. V shed 0 bases, J shed 3 bases, and the junction held 4 bases outside the gene matches. This CDR3 comprises 15 residues.

In this sample, this clonotype turned up many times. The chain uses TRBV20-1 and TRBJ2-7, with 7 bases identical to TRBD1. This CDR3 is 14 amino acids long. V was clipped by 6 bases and J by 5 bases; unmatched bases: 13. Germline V lookup: CDR1 DFQATT, CDR2 SNEGSKA (reference sequence). CDR3 bases: TGCAGTGCGCCGCCACCTACAGGGGAGAACGAGCAGTACTTC. Its translation is CSAPPPTGENEQYF.

This clonotype turned up a few times. V and J are TRBV20-1 and TRBJ1-1, with TRBD1 matching over 8 bases. CDR3 length equals 13 residues. The junction had 3 bases not matched to a gene; V was cut back by 5 bases and J by 1 base. Germline V CDR1 and CDR2: DFQATT, SNEGSKA (reference sequence). CDR3 sequence reads: CSAGGQGNTEAFF. The DNA for the CDR3 is TGCAGTGCTGGAGGACAGGGGAACACTGAAGCTTTCTTT.

This clonotype was detected many times. The rearrangement joins TRBV7-2 to TRBJ1-5; D is unclear. V was clipped by 1 base and J by 4 bases, with 8 bases between them. The CDR3 has 14 residues. The V gene's germline CDR1 is SGHTA and CDR2 FQGNSA. CDR3 DNA sequence: TGTGCCAGCAGCTTAGGCAGCATAAATCAGCCCCAGCATTTT. Translating gives CASSLGSINQPQHF. Drawing the rest from reference TRBV7-2 and TRBJ1-5, the complete variable domain is GAGVSQSPSNKVTEKGKDVELRCDPISGHTALYWYRQSLGQGLEFLIYFQGNSAPDKSGLPSDRFSAERTGGSVSTLTIQRTQQEDSAVYLCASSLGSINQPQHFGDGTRLSIL.

In this sample, this clonotype turned up many times. The chain carries TRBV28 and TRBJ1-1; D not resolved. CDR1 and CDR2 (germline): MDHEN, SYDVKM. The CDR3 length is 15 residues. The germline V and J ends were trimmed by 7 bases and 4 bases, with 19 bases remaining between them. The CDR3 region is CASILQSVIGTEAFF. CDR3 DNA sequence: TGTGCCAGCATTCTCCAGTCAGTCATCGGCACTGAAGCTTTCTTT.

This clonotype was counted many times. The gene calls are TRBV28 and TRBJ1-4; D is unclear. The germline V gene encodes CDR1 MDHEN and CDR2 SYDVKM. This CDR3 has 12 amino acids. V was clipped by 2 bases and J by 8 bases, with 6 bases between them. In DNA, the CDR3 is TGTGCCAGCAGTTTAAAAGTGGAAAAACTGTTTTTT. Amino acids: CASSLKVEKLFF.

This clonotype was seen ten or more times. V and J are TRBV5-8 and TRBJ2-7, with TRBD1 identical over 9 bases. V was pared by 4 bases and J by 6 bases, with 8 bases of the junction left unmatched. The CDR3 is made up of 14 amino acids. The V gene's germline CDR1 is SGHTS and CDR2 YDEGEE. The chain's CDR3 is CASSLGTGRGEQYF. CDR3 bases: TGTGCCAGCAGCCTAGGGACAGGGCGAGGCGAGCAGTACTTC.

This clonotype has at least ten counts. This chain links TRBV6-2 or TRBV6-3 with TRBJ1-5; the match to TRBD1 covers 8 bases. V shed 5 bases and J 0 bases; nucleotides not matched to a gene: 18. Germline lookup yields CDR1 MNHEY and CDR2 SVGEGT. This CDR3 has 20 amino acids. This CDR3 is CASSPPEPGQVAISNQPQHF. The CDR3 DNA follows: TGTGCCAGCAGTCCACCAGAACCGGGACAGGTAGCGATTAGCAATCAGCCCCAGCATTTT.

This clonotype was recorded only once. DNA for the CDR3: TGTGCCAGCAGCTTACGCGCCGGGAATGGCTACACCTTC. It yields the protein CASSLRAGNGYTF. J is TRBJ1-2 and V is TRBV7-2; D gene uncertain. Germline loops: CDR1 SGHTA, CDR2 FQGNSA. CDR3 length: 13 residues. Trimming stripped 2 bases from V and 6 bases from J, with 10 bases between.

This clonotype was counted at least ten times. The gene calls are TRBV3-1 and TRBJ2-7; TRBD1 or TRBD2 may be the D gene (5 bases each). With 4 bases removed from V and 5 bases from J, the gap between germline ends came to 9 bases. Germline V gives CDR1 LGHDT, CDR2 YNNKEL (reference sequence). The CDR3 loop spans 12 amino acids. This CDR3 reads CASSLLGDEQYF. CDR3 nucleotides: TGTGCCAGCAGCCTGCTGGGGGACGAGCAGTACTTC.

This clonotype was seen repeatedly, ten times or more. The V call is TRBV20-1, the J call TRBJ1-1; D perhaps matches TRBD1 (5 bases). Per the germline V gene, CDR1 is DFQATT and CDR2 is SNEGSKA (reference sequence). V was pared by 4 bases and J by 1 base, with 10 bases between. This CDR3 has 13 residues. The CDR3 loop is CSAKATGNTEAFF. CDR3 DNA sequence: TGCAGTGCTAAAGCCACAGGGAACACTGAAGCTTTCTTT.

This clonotype was seen many times. The genes are TRBV7-2 and TRBJ2-3, with D maybe TRBD1 (6 bases). The CDR3 covers 16 residues. Germline CDR1 reads SGHTA; CDR2 reads FQGNSA. V lost 1 base to trimming and J lost 1 base, with 12 bases between them. CDR3 in DNA: TGTGCCAGCAGCTTAGGGCTAGGGGGAGGCACAGATACGCAGTATTTT. Translation: CASSLGLGGGTDTQYF.

For this clonotype: A much bigger clone sits one base away, suggesting this may be a read error. V gene TRBV6-2 or TRBV6-3 combines with J gene TRBJ1-1; 8 positions match TRBD1. This CDR3 comprises 15 residues. Looked up from germline, CDR1 is MNHEY and CDR2 is SVGEGT. V was pared by 6 bases and J by 1 base, with 7 bases of the junction left unmatched. The CDR3 region has the DNA TGTGCCAGCAGCCCTCGGACAGGGAGGAACACTGAAGCTTTCTTT. Amino acid sequence: CASSPRTGRNTEAFF.

This clonotype has ten or more counts. The chain couples TRBV27 to TRBJ1-1; D is unresolved. Germline V gene data show CDR1 as MNHEY and CDR2 as SMNVEV (reference sequence). V gave up 6 bases and J gave up 2 bases, with 10 bases separating them. This CDR3 is 13 amino acids long. CDR3 sequence (DNA): TGTGCCAGCAGGCCTTATGGAAACACTGAAGCTTTCTTT. Translating gives CASRPYGNTEAFF.

This clonotype was seen ten or more times. The V gene is TRBV6-2 or TRBV6-3, the J gene TRBJ1-5, with TRBD1 matching 8 bases. The J segment lost 4 bases and the V segment lost 6 bases, leaving 8 bases of the junction unmatched. The CDR3 consists of 15 residues. The germline V gene encodes CDR1 MNHEY and CDR2 SVGEGT. This CDR3 is CASRVGQGLNQPQHF. The CDR3 coding sequence is TGTGCCAGCAGGGTCGGACAGGGACTAAATCAGCCCCAGCATTTT.